The T cell receptor (beta chain) under discussion was sequenced for a study of blood T cell repertoires in COVID-19. In the study overall: Some COVID-19 samples were acute and others convalescent; all came from the United States, Italy and Spain. Sources were T cells, B-cell-depleted T cells, or PBMCs; the material itself was cDNA or gDNA.

Germline CDR1 and CDR2: MGHRA and YSYEKL. V dropped 0 bases and J dropped 2; count of bases not matched to a gene: 5. CDR3 length: 16 residues. The protocol was immunoSEQ multiplex PCR, while the TCRdb copy is restricted to in-frame clones and leaves out a portion. The table has 35,000 to 55,000 clones, 85% to 90% seen once; the top ten hold about 4.7%. The V and J genes are TRBV4-1 and TRBJ2-5, with 8 bases aligning to TRBD1. Sequencing used peripheral blood. The clonotype was recovered from a human donor in a cohort sampled during active COVID-19. CDR3 nucleotides: TGCGCCAGCAGCCAAGATTTGACAGGGGATCAAGAGACCCAGTACTTC. Translation: CASSQDLTGDQETQYF.